Below, 13 T cell receptor beta chains from the same sample are listed, as sequenced in a study of CD8 T cells in ankylosing spondylitis. TCRdb independently ran MiXCR on the 5' RACE reads; one entry per CDR3 protein. The repertoire holds roughly 35,000 distinct CDR3 sequences, with around an eighth as singletons. The sequenced sample was synovial fluid, either unsorted or a sorted T cell fraction (not recorded which). The receptors were sampled from a male donor with ankylosing spondylitis.

Only a few counts were recorded for this clonotype. The rearrangement uses TRBV7-9 and TRBJ1-1, with no clear D. From germline, CDR1 is SEHNR and CDR2 FQNEAQ (reference sequence). The V end was cut by 5 bases, the J end by 8 bases, with 15 bases between. The CDR3 length is 13 residues. The CDR3 sequence: CASSPRVYIEAFF. The CDR3 DNA is TGTGCCAGCAGCCCCCGTGTATACATCGAAGCTTTCTTT. Full variable domain (rest looked up from reference TRBV7-9 and TRBJ1-1): DTGVSQNPRHKITKRGQNVTFRCDPISEHNRLYWYRQTLGQGPEFLTYFQNEAQLEKSRLLSDRFSAERPKGSFSTLEIQRTEQGDSAMYLCASSPRVYIEAFFGQGTRLTVV.

This chain links TRBV5-1 with TRBJ2-1; TRBD2 agrees at 9 bases. The V and J ends lost 7 bases and 5 bases, in that order; junction bases with no gene match: 7. Germline CDR1 reads SGHRS; CDR2 reads YFSETQ. This CDR3 is built from 14 residues. CDR3 residues: CASAWLAGDNEQFF. The CDR3 nucleotides are TGCGCCAGCGCCTGGTTAGCGGGGGACAATGAGCAGTTCTTC.

This clonotype has more than one count but fewer than ten. Just one base apart from a much larger clone, this may be a read error. Without the conserved terminal phenylalanine or tryptophan, this CDR3 likely stems from a read error. V usage is TRBV7-2 and J usage is TRBJ2-5, with D tentatively TRBD2 (5 bases). Germline CDR1 and CDR2: SGHTA and FQGNSA. This CDR3 contains 15 residues. V was cut by 5 bases and J by 4 bases, with 17 bases left in between. The CDR3 coding sequence is TGTGCCAGCAGCCGAACTAGGACTCATTCAGAGACCCAGTACTTG. Protein sequence: CASSRTRTHSETQYL.

There are a few counts of this clonotype. This rearrangement joins TRBV5-1 to TRBJ2-2; 12 bases are shared with TRBD1. With 4 bases clipped from V and 6 bases from J, the junction kept 4 bases outside the gene matches. The CDR3 totals 15 residues. The germline CDR1 and CDR2 sequences are SGHRS and YFSETQ. DNA for the CDR3: TGCGCCAGCAGCGGGGGACAGGGGGCCCCCGGGGAGCTGTTTTTT. As protein: CASSGGQGAPGELFF.

This clonotype was picked up many times. The gene calls are TRBV9 and TRBJ1-1; TRBD1 matches at 9 bases. Germline assignment: CDR1 SGDLS and CDR2 YYNGEE. The CDR3 length is 17 residues. V was clipped by 0 bases and J by 0 bases; unmatched bases: 6. CDR3 loop: CASSVAHGQGMNTEAFF. CDR3 bases: TGTGCCAGCAGCGTAGCTCATGGACAGGGGATGAACACTGAAGCTTTCTTT. Filled out from reference TRBV9 and TRBJ1-1, the complete variable domain reads DSGVTQTPKHLITATGQRVTLRCSPRSGDLSVYWYQQSLDQGLQFLIQYYNGEERAKGNILERFSAQQFPDLHSELNLSSLELGDSALYFCASSVAHGQGMNTEAFFGQGTRLTVV.

This clonotype was recorded at least ten times. CDR3 DNA sequence: TGTGCCAGCAGCTTGGGGGCCAGCGTAAACGAGCAGTACTTC. As protein: CASSLGASVNEQYF. The chain uses TRBV5-6 and TRBJ2-7; D remains ambiguous. Trimming left V 0 bases short and J 5 bases short, with 12 bases between. This CDR3 region has 14 residues. Germline assignment: CDR1 SGHDT and CDR2 YYEEEE.

A remark on this clonotype: Likely a read error: the CDR3 ends without its conserved phenylalanine or tryptophan. The DNA is omitted, as the CDR3 cannot be located on it reliably, and the CDR3 follows TCRdb's listing. The chain couples TRBV6-5 to TRBJ2-7; the DNA was not compared with TRBD1, the D call given in the table. CDR1 and CDR2 from the germline V gene are MNHEY and SVGAGI. Both ends counted, the CDR3 spans 14 residues. The chain's CDR3 is CASSYSSLPGQGPL.

Within the sample, this clonotype is medium-sized. The chain is built from TRBV19 and TRBJ2-7, with 12 bases aligning to TRBD1. Germline assignment: CDR1 LNHDA and CDR2 SQIVND (reference sequence). Trimming took 7 bases from V and 3 from J; bases not matched to a gene: 7. The CDR3 spans 15 residues. The CDR3 bases are TGTGCCAGTAAACGGGACAGGGGGCTTTTCTACGAGCAGTACTTC. Encoded protein: CASKRDRGLFYEQYF.

There are many counts of this clonotype. This chain uses TRBV5-1 with TRBJ1-2; TRBD1 matches at 7 bases. The CDR3 contains 13 residues. Germline values: CDR1 SGHRS, CDR2 YFSETQ. J gave up 4 bases and V 5 bases, and 5 bases lay outside the gene matches. The CDR3 bases are TGCGCCAGCAGACCCGACAGGGTCTATGGCTACACCTTC. Translating it yields CASRPDRVYGYTF.

V usage is TRBV6-6 and J usage is TRBJ1-1; tentatively, D is TRBD1 (5 bases). V was cut by 7 bases and J by 1 base, with 7 bases left in between. The CDR3 is 12 residues long. Germline CDR1 reads MNHNY; CDR2 reads SVGAGI (reference sequence). For the CDR3, the DNA is TGTGCCAGCACAGACAGGAACACTGAAGCTTTCTTT. This translates into CASTDRNTEAFF.

A few counts support this clonotype. The chain employs TRBV19 and TRBJ2-3; D not certain. Trimming stripped 5 bases from V and 2 bases from J, with 8 bases between. CDR3 length: 13 amino acids. Germline CDR1 is LNHDA and CDR2 is SQIVND (reference sequence). CDR3 loop: CASSGGYTDTQYF. The CDR3 DNA reads as TGTGCCAGTAGTGGTGGATACACAGATACGCAGTATTTT.

The V call is TRBV4-3, the J call TRBJ1-1; D is undetermined. CDR3 length: 14 amino acids. Germline V lookup: CDR1 LGHNA, CDR2 YSLEER. Trimming stripped 4 bases from V and 2 bases from J, with 11 bases between. DNA of the CDR3: TGCGCCAGCAGCCCCCGGAGGTTTAACACTGAAGCTTTCTTT. This gives the protein CASSPRRFNTEAFF.

The V gene is TRBV19, the J gene TRBJ2-1, with unresolved D. This CDR3 has 17 amino acids. Trimming took 1 base from V and 0 from J, leaving 13 bases between them. From germline, CDR1 is LNHDA and CDR2 SQIVND (reference sequence). The CDR3: CASSIGPSWDSYNEQFF. CDR3 nucleotide sequence: TGTGCCAGTAGTATAGGCCCCAGCTGGGACTCCTACAATGAGCAGTTCTTC.